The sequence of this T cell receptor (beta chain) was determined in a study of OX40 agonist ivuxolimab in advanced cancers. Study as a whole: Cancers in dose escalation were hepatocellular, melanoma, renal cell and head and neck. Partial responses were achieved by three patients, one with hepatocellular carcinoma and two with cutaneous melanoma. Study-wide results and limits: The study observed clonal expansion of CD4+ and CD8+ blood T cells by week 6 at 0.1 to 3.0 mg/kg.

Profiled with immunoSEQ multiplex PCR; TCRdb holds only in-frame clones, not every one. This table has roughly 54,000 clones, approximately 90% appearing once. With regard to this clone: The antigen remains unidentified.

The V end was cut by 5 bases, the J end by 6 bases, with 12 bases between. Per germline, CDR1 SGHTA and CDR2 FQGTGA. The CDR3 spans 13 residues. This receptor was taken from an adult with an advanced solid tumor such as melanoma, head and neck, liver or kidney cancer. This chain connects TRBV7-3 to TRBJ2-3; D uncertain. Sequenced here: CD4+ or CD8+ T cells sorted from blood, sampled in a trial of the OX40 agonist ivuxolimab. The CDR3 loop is CASSASTADTQYF. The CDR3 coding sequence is TGTGCCAGCAGCGCCAGTACGGCCGATACGCAGTATTTT.